This T cell receptor (beta chain) was recorded in a study of Ad26.COV2.S vaccination and SARS-CoV-2 variants. Study results and caveats: Those who received the vaccine showed greater spike-specific TCR breadth than those given placebo. Non-spike TCR breadth showed similarity between vaccine and placebo recipients.

In regard to this clone: As yet, its antigen is unknown.

After removal of 4 bases from V and 1 base from J, the junction contained 6 bases not matched to a gene. This CDR3 has 15 residues. Germline V gene lookup returns CDR1 SGHRS and CDR2 YFSETQ. Sequenced by immunoSEQ multiplex PCR; TCRdb stores in-frame clones only, minus some. The sample has over 400,000 clones; less than 95% are singletons. Regarding treatment: around 19 received Ad26.COV2.S at low or high dose, single or two shots; 5 received placebo; per-sample allocation not given. It was on day 63 after the first vaccine or placebo injection that samples were taken. Sequenced material: peripheral blood, taken in a trial of Ad26.COV2.S vaccine versus placebo. The source is a person aged 18-65 years who received the Ad26.COV2.S COVID-19 vaccine or a placebo. The genes are TRBV5-1 and TRBJ2-7, with 9 bases aligning to TRBD1. The CDR3 loop is CASSHTGTGSYEQYF. CDR3 sequence (DNA): TGCGCCAGCAGCCACACCGGGACAGGGTCCTACGAGCAGTACTTC.